Each of the 19 T cell receptor beta chains below was sequenced from the same sample in a study of cytomegalovirus exposure and HLA in healthy donors. Assay used: immunoSEQ multiplex PCR; TCRdb lists only in-frame clones, some missing. Among around 140,000 clones listed, more than 85% were seen once. Specimen: PBMCs. Receptors originate from a man aged 18 to 29 in good health and CMV-seropositive.

The chain uses TRBV28 and TRBJ2-1; D may be TRBD2 (7 bases). Germline V gene lookup returns CDR1 MDHEN and CDR2 SYDVKM. The CDR3 runs to 15 residues. Trimming removed 7 bases at V and 7 bases at J, with 20 bases between. The CDR3 DNA reads as TGTGCCAGCACCAAGGGGGGAGGGCAATCGAATGAGCAGTTCTTC. Protein product: CASTKGGGQSNEQFF.

This clone turned up a few times. The chain couples TRBV4-2 to TRBJ2-5; 13 nucleotides agree with TRBD2. The junction had 4 bases not matched to a gene; V was cut back by 4 bases and J by 5 bases. Germline V gives CDR1 LGHNA, CDR2 YNFKEQ. The CDR3 is made up of 15 amino acids. The CDR3 nucleotides are TGTGCCAGCAGCCGCACGGGACTAGCGGGGGAGACCCAGTACTTC. Translated: CASSRTGLAGETQYF.

The rearrangement joins TRBV10-3 to TRBJ2-2, with TRBD2 matching 7 bases. This CDR3 is built from 13 residues. The V segment lost 8 bases and the J segment 4 bases; nucleotides outside the gene matches: 4. Germline CDR1 and CDR2: ENHRY and SYGVKD. This CDR3 reads CAIAGAATGELFF. DNA of the CDR3: TGTGCCATCGCGGGAGCAGCCACCGGGGAGCTGTTTTTT.

The chain has TRBV5-1 and TRBJ2-7; 7 nucleotides align to TRBD2. Trimming cost V 4 bases and J 7 bases; bases outside gene matches: 14. This CDR3 is 15 amino acids long. Germline-derived CDR1 and CDR2 are SGHRS and YFSETQ. The CDR3 protein is CASSQSGINNLEQYF. The CDR3 DNA follows: TGCGCCAGCAGCCAAAGCGGGATTAATAATCTGGAGCAGTACTTC. Combining the CDR3 with reference TRBV5-1 and TRBJ2-7 gives the whole variable domain KAGVTQTPRYLIKTRGQQVTLSCSPISGHRSVSWYQQTPGQGLQFLFEYFSETQRNKGNFPGRFSGRQFSNSRSEMNVSTLELGDSALYLCASSQSGINNLEQYFGPGTRLTVT.

The rearrangement links TRBV5-1 to TRBJ2-7; TRBD2 aligns across 8 bases. The germline V gene encodes CDR1 SGHRS and CDR2 YFSETQ. J gave up 3 bases and V 4 bases, and 6 bases lay outside the gene matches. There are 14 residues in the CDR3. The CDR3 loop is CASSQGRGVYEQYF. DNA of the CDR3: TGCGCCAGCAGCCAAGGGCGGGGGGTCTACGAGCAGTACTTC.

The genes are TRBV6-5 and TRBJ2-7; D perhaps matches TRBD1 (6 bases). This CDR3 is 13 amino acids long. V was clipped by 6 bases and J by 3 bases, with 12 bases between them. CDR1 is MNHEY and CDR2 is SVGAGI in the germline V gene. Here the CDR3 reads CASRRTEYYEQYF. The CDR3 nucleotides are TGTGCCAGCAGGAGGACAGAGTACTACGAGCAGTACTTC.

CDR3 residues: CASSVTGGRETQYF. CDR3 nucleotides: TGTGCCAGCAGCGTCACAGGGGGGAGAGAGACCCAGTACTTC. This chain links TRBV7-2 with TRBJ2-5; TRBD1 matches at 8 bases. The V gene's germline CDR1 is SGHTA and CDR2 FQGNSA. The CDR3 is 14 residues long. With V trimmed by 5 bases and J by 4 bases, 6 bases remained unmatched.

The gene calls are TRBV19 and TRBJ1-5, with D possibly being TRBD1 (5 bases). This CDR3 spans 13 amino acids. CDR1 is LNHDA and CDR2 is SQIVND in the germline V gene (reference sequence). V lost 6 bases, J lost 6 bases, and 12 bases lay in between. The CDR3 reads CASRPQGSQPQHF. In DNA, the CDR3 is TGTGCCAGTAGACCCCAGGGCTCTCAGCCCCAGCATTTT. Combining the CDR3 with reference TRBV19 and TRBJ1-5 gives the whole variable domain DGGITQSPKYLFRKEGQNVTLSCEQNLNHDAMYWYRQDPGQGLRLIYYSQIVNDFQKGDIAEGYSVSREKKESFPLTVTSAQKNPTAFYLCASRPQGSQPQHFGDGTRLSIL.

This clone was counted once. The J gene is TRBJ2-7, the V gene TRBV14; 10 bases align to TRBD2. CDR3 length equals 18 residues. The junction had 13 bases not matched to a gene; V was cut back by 1 base and J by 4 bases. Germline values: CDR1 SGHDN, CDR2 FVKESK. CDR3 in DNA: TGTGCCAGCAGCCAAGTGGGTAGAGCGGGAGGGCCTCAGTACGAGCAGTACTTC. This sequence encodes CASSQVGRAGGPQYEQYF.

The gene calls are TRBV11-3 and TRBJ2-1, with no clear D. The CDR3 is 15 residues long. The V gene lost 2 bases and the J gene lost 8 bases, with 16 bases spanning the gap. The germline V gene encodes CDR1 SGHNT and CDR2 YENEEA. The CDR3 loop is CASSLPLARGYEQFF. The CDR3 DNA sequence: TGTGCCAGCAGCTTACCCTTAGCTAGAGGCTATGAGCAGTTCTTC.

The V call is TRBV28, the J call TRBJ1-2; D is ambiguous. V lost 7 bases to trimming and J lost 6 bases, with 15 bases between them. From germline, CDR1 is MDHEN and CDR2 SYDVKM. The CDR3 extends over 13 amino acids. The CDR3 region is CASTSPPSDGYTF. CDR3 nucleotides: TGTGCCAGCACGTCACCTCCGAGTGATGGCTACACCTTC.

The sample holds one count of this clone. The genes are TRBV30 and TRBJ1-2, with 7 bases aligning to TRBD1. Germline lookup yields CDR1 GTSNPN and CDR2 SVGIG (reference sequence). V shed 3 bases, J shed 5 bases, and the junction held 3 bases outside the gene matches. This CDR3 spans 12 amino acids. The CDR3 bases are TGTGCCTGGAGACAGGGGCCTTATGGCTACACCTTC. It encodes CAWRQGPYGYTF. The whole variable domain, remainder taken from reference TRBV30 and TRBJ1-2, is SQTIHQWPATLVQPVGSPLSLECTVEGTSNPNLYWYRQAAGRGLQLLFYSVGIGQISSEVPQNLSASRPQDRQFILSSKKLLLSDSGFYLCAWRQGPYGYTFGSGTRLTVV.

This sequence joins TRBV10-3 and TRBJ2-7; 11 bases map to TRBD2. Trimming removed 3 bases from V and 0 bases from J; junction bases left unmatched: 7. The CDR3 has 17 amino acids. Germline-derived CDR1 and CDR2 are ENHRY and SYGVKD. CDR3 amino acids: CAISDRASGGFSYEQYF. The DNA for the CDR3 is TGTGCCATCAGTGATCGGGCTAGCGGGGGGTTCTCCTACGAGCAGTACTTC.

This chain joins TRBV7-2 and TRBJ2-7; TRBD2 might be the D (6 bases). Trimming cost V 2 bases and J 5 bases, with 13 bases left between them. The CDR3 spans 14 residues. The germline gives CDR1 SGHTA, CDR2 FQGNSA. As DNA, the CDR3 is TGTGCCAGCAGCTTACCCGAGGGAGGCGACGAGCAGTACTTC. It encodes CASSLPEGGDEQYF.

V gene TRBV18 combines with J gene TRBJ1-2, with D possibly being TRBD1 (5 bases). The germline gives CDR1 KGHSH, CDR2 LQKENI. Trimming left V 6 bases short and J 7 bases short, with 15 bases between. The CDR3 is 13 residues long. The CDR3 region has the DNA TGTGCCAGCTCTCATCCTTCAGGGTCTGGCTACACCTTC. This gives the protein CASSHPSGSGYTF.

This chain uses TRBV6-5 with TRBJ2-2; D might be TRBD2 (6 bases). CDR1 and CDR2 from the germline V gene are MNHEY and SVGAGI. Trimming stripped 1 base from V and 4 bases from J, with 10 bases between. The CDR3 spans 15 residues. The CDR3 DNA is TGTGCCAGCAGTTACTTCGGGGGTGGCACCGGGGAGCTGTTTTTT. Its translation is CASSYFGGGTGELFF.

The chain uses TRBV4-1 and TRBJ2-1; tentative D call: TRBD2 (6 bases). V was pared by 1 base and J by 4 bases, with 8 bases between. Germline V CDR1 and CDR2: MGHRA, YSYEKL. This CDR3 region has 14 residues. CDR3: CASSQGRGYNEQFF. The CDR3 coding sequence is TGCGCCAGCAGCCAAGGGAGGGGTTACAATGAGCAGTTCTTC.

This clone was recorded only once. The CDR3 region has the DNA TGTGCCAGCAGGTTACAAGCCGGGTACTATGGCTACACCTTC. It codes for CASRLQAGYYGYTF. V usage is TRBV7-9 and J usage is TRBJ1-2; D ambiguous. CDR3 length: 14 amino acids. Germline loops: CDR1 SEHNR, CDR2 FQNEAQ (reference sequence). With 6 bases removed from V and 3 bases from J, the gap between germline ends came to 14 bases.

The chain joins TRBV19 to TRBJ1-1, with a possible D match to TRBD1 (6 bases). V was trimmed by 8 bases and J by 1 base, leaving 14 bases between them. The CDR3 covers 14 residues. CDR1 is LNHDA, CDR2 SQIVND, per germline (reference sequence). This chain's CDR3 is CASATGFSNTEAFF. CDR3 coding DNA: TGTGCCAGTGCTACAGGGTTTTCGAACACTGAAGCTTTCTTT.